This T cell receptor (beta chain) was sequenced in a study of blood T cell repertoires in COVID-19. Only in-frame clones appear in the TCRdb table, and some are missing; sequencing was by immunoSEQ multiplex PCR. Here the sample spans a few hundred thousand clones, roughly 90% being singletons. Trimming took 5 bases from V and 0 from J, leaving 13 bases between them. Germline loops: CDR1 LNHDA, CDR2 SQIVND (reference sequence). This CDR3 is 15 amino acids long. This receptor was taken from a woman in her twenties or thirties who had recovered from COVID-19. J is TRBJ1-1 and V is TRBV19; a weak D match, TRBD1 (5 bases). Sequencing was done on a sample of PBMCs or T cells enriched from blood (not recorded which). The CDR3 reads CASSLSDSLNTEAFF. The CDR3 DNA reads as TGTGCCAGTAGTTTGTCCGACAGCCTGAACACTGAAGCTTTCTTT.